This TCR beta chain appears in the sequencing data of a study of blood T cell repertoires in COVID-19. Study-wide context: Material from acute and convalescent COVID-19 was sourced from the United States, Italy and Spain. PBMCs, B-cell-depleted T cells, or T cells provided the cDNA or gDNA that made up the material.

CDR1 is LGHDT and CDR2 is YNNKEL in the germline V gene (reference sequence). This CDR3 region has 14 residues. V lost 3 bases, J lost 5 bases, and 6 bases stayed unmatched. Authors' processing steps: How many nucleated cells were present was estimated from reference gene primer amplification. Produced via immunoSEQ multiplex PCR; TCRdb's table is partial and in-frame only. That table supplies the V and J calls and clone size; D and trimming were determined from the DNA. The sample yields approximately 100,000 clones, approximately 79% seen once. V gene TRBV3-1 (or the pseudogene TRBV3-2) combines with J gene TRBJ2-7; 8 nucleotides agree with TRBD1. This TCR came from a man between 65 and 79 years old with active or convalescent COVID-19. The sequencing sample was made of peripheral blood. The CDR3 spells CASSHDRGFHEQYF. In DNA, the CDR3 is TGTGCCAGCAGCCATGACAGGGGTTTCCACGAGCAGTACTTC.